This TCR beta chain was obtained from a study of blood T cell repertoires in COVID-19. Trimming took 2 bases from V and 5 from J, leaving 10 bases between them. This CDR3 spans 14 amino acids. Germline-derived CDR1 and CDR2 are MGHDK and SYGVNS. The method was immunoSEQ multiplex PCR; TCRdb's version includes in-frame clones alone and lacks a portion of them. The top ten clones hold around 3.7% of a sample with 250,000 or so clones, over 75% of them seen once. This TCR was recovered from a woman in her 30s who had been exposed to COVID-19. The rearrangement joins TRBV25-1 to TRBJ1-5, with a possible D match to TRBD1 (6 bases). Sequences were obtained from PBMCs or T cells enriched from blood (not recorded which). Here the CDR3 reads CASSEQGWYQPQHF. The CDR3 DNA is TGTGCCAGCAGTGAACAGGGGTGGTATCAGCCCCAGCATTTT.